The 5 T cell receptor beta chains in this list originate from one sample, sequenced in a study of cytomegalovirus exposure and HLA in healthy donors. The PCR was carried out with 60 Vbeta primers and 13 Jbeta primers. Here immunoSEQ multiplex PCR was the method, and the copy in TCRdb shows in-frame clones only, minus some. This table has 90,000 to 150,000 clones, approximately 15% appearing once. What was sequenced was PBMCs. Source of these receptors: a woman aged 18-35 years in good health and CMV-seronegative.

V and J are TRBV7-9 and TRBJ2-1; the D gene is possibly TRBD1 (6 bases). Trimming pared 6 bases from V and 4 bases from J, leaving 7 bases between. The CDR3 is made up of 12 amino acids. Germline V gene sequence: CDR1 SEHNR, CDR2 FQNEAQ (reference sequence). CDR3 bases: TGTGCCAGCAGTGGACAGTACAATGAGCAGTTCTTC. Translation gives CASSGQYNEQFF.

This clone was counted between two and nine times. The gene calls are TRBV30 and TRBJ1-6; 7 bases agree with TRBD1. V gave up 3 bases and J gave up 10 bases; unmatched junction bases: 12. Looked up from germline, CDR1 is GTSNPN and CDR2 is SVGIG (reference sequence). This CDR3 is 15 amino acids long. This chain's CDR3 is CAWRRPQTGQSPLHF. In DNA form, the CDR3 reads TGTGCCTGGAGACGCCCCCAGACAGGGCAATCACCCCTCCACTTT.

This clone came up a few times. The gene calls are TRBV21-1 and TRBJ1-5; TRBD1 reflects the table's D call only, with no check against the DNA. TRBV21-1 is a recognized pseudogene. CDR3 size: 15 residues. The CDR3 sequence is CASRRTGRFNQPQHF. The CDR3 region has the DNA TGTGCCAGCAGAAGGACAGGGAGGTTCAATCAGCCCCAGCATTTT.

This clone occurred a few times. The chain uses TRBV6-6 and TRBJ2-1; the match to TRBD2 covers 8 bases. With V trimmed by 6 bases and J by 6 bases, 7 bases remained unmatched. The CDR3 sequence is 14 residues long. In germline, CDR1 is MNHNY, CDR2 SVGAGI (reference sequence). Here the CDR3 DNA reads TGTGCCAGCAGCCGAGCGGGAGCGCGCAATGAGCAGTTCTTC. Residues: CASSRAGARNEQFF.

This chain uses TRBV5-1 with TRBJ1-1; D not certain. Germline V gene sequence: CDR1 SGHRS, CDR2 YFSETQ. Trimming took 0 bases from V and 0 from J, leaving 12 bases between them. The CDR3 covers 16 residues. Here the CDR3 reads CASSLGAGTMNTEAFF. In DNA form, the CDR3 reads TGCGCCAGCAGCTTGGGAGCAGGAACCATGAACACTGAAGCTTTCTTT.